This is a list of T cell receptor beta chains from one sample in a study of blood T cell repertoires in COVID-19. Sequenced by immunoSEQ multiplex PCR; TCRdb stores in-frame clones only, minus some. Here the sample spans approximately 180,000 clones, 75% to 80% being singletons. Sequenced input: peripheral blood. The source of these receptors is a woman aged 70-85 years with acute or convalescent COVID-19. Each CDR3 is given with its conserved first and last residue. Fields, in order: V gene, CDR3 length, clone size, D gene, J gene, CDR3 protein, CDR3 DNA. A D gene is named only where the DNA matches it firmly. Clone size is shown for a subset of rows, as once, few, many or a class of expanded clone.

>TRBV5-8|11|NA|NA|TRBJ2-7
CASSPLYEQYF
TGTGCCAGCAGCCCCTTATACGAGCAGTACTTC
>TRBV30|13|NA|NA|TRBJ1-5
CAWSVTRGEPQHF
TGTGCCTGGAGTGTAACCCGGGGTGAGCCCCAGCATTTT
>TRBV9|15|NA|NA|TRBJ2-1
CASGWTSSSYNEQFF
TGTGCCAGCGGATGGACTTCGAGCTCCTACAATGAGCAGTTCTTC
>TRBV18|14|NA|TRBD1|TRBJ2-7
CASSGQGGLGEQYF
TGTGCCAGCTCCGGACAGGGAGGTCTGGGAGAGCAGTACTTC
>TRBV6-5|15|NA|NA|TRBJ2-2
CASSQHENMEGELFF
TGTGCCAGCAGTCAGCACGAAAATATGGAGGGGGAGCTGTTTTTT
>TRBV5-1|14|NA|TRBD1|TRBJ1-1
CASSSQGENTEAFF
TGCGCCAGCAGTTCTCAGGGGGAGAACACTGAAGCTTTCTTT
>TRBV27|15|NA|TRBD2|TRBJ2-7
CASSSRLAGGYEQYF
TGTGCCAGCAGTTCTCGACTAGCGGGAGGATACGAGCAGTACTTC
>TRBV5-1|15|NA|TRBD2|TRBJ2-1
CASSLVVAGAHEQFF
TGCGCCAGCAGCTTGGTGGTAGCGGGAGCCCATGAGCAGTTCTTC
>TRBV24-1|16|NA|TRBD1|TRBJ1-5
CATSGEGQGSNQPQHF
TGTGCCACCAGTGGAGAGGGACAGGGCAGCAATCAGCCCCAGCATTTT
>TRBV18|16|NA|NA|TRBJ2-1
CASSPTGTGFRNEQFF
TGTGCCAGCTCACCCACCGGGACTGGATTTCGGAATGAGCAGTTCTTC
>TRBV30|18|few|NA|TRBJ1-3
CAWRDRGGTFVAGNTIYF
TGTGCCTGGAGAGATAGAGGGGGTACATTCGTAGCTGGAAACACCATATATTTT
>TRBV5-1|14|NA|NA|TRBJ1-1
CASSLELTNTEAFF
TGCGCCAGCAGCTTAGAACTCACGAACACTGAAGCTTTCTTT
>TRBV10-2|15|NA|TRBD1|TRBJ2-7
CASSESGQGAREQYF
TGCGCCAGCAGTGAGTCTGGACAGGGGGCGCGTGAGCAGTACTTC
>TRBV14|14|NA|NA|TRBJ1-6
CASSAHLANSPLHF
TGTGCCAGCAGCGCACACTTAGCGAATTCACCCCTCCACTTT
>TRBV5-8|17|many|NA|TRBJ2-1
CASSLGLDGSSSNEQFF
TGTGCCAGCAGCTTGGGTCTCGACGGGAGTTCGTCCAATGAGCAGTTCTTC
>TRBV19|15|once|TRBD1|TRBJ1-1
CASSIRTGGPVDAFF
TGTGCCAGTAGTATAAGGACAGGGGGCCCGGTCGACGCTTTCTTT